This T cell receptor beta chain originates from a study of post-analysis software for immune sequencing data. Study as a whole: The courses of disease that were included comprised relapsing-remitting, secondary progressive and progressive-relapsing multiple sclerosis. Whole-study results and caveats: When compared against controls, multiple sclerosis patients showed significantly lower normalized Chao1 diversity. In patients, TRBV5-6, TRBV5-1 and TRBV20-1 belonged to five TRBV segments found more frequently than in controls.

Ten or more counts support this clonotype. Its antigen is not identified. Prepared libraries of TCR beta cDNA carried unique molecular identifiers. There were about 0.85 to 10 million T cells, and around 460,000 cDNA molecules came from them. Each CDR3 protein is one row after TCRdb ran MiXCR on the PCR reads. The sample has roughly 730,000 distinct CDR3 sequences, 25% to 30% seen once. CDR3 length: 11 residues. Germline V CDR1 and CDR2: SQVTM, ANQGSEA. V was trimmed by 5 bases and J by 2 bases, leaving 6 bases between them. The chain is built from TRBV29-1 and TRBJ1-2; D not certain. Sequencing was done on a sample of blood. This receptor was taken from a girl between 5 and 17 years old with multiple sclerosis. The DNA of the CDR3 is TGCAGCGTTTCCTCCAACTATGGCTACACCTTC. Its translation is CSVSSNYGYTF.